Detailed here is one T cell receptor (beta chain). Its target antigen remains unknown. No base qualities exist here, and no much larger clone lies one base off it. The germline V and J ends show losses of 5 bases and 3 bases respectively, and no gene match explains 7 bases of the junction. The germline V gene (reference sequence) sets CDR1 to LNHNV and CDR2 to YYDKDF. The CDR3 covers 15 residues, taking in both the cysteine and the phenylalanine. The only DNA kept is the CDR3, 45 bases in frame from the first base. These data belong to a study of cytomegalovirus exposure and HLA in healthy donors (dated by TCRdb to 2016 to 2017). Notes on the research overall: In an earlier analysis of some 550 of the donors, roughly 300 Gb of sequence data and roughly 100 million unique TCR beta sequences from approximately 180 million T cells were reported. In an earlier analysis of about 590 of the donors, high-throughput TCR beta sequencing was used to judge whether each TCR beta V gene segment behaved as functional or pseudogenic. Donor age, sex, ethnicity and CMV serostatus were compiled alongside the repertoire data. In a later genetic analysis, genome-wide SNP genotypes for 398 of the 666 donors were used, and that subset was treated as a discovery cohort. In a later analysis, previously published TCR beta repertoires from about 640 donors were re-analyzed and high-resolution HLA genotyping was added so that TCR occurrence patterns could be studied. The later analysis used no new phenotypic data to find candidate immune exposures, relying instead on TCR beta sequences and their occurrence across donors. Because of strong linkage in the cohort, five DR-DQ haplotypes were treated as single units for association and clustering. The number of donors typed differed by locus, with 629-630 for A, B, C, DRB1 and DQB1, 522 for DQA1, nearly 610 for DPA1, and over 400 for DPB1. To predict cytomegalovirus infection status, the study brought together high-throughput TCR immunosequencing, statistical association of individual TCRs with disease status, and machine learning. Of the roughly 390 genotyped donors, 81% fell in the genetic ancestry cluster associated with self-reported Caucasian donors. Both class I and class II loci were covered by HLA typing, at four-digit resolution. In addition to the first cohort of 650 to 800 subjects, a separate validation cohort of 120 different subjects was used. All discovery cohort repertoires had been generated using a single sequencing platform. Among roughly 400 genotyped donors of the cohort, an average of around 250,000 unique TCR beta nucleotide sequences was sequenced per donor, of which about 20% were non-productive. The study aimed to test whether signatures of past pathogen exposure could be identified by cataloging public T cell receptors. Using immunosequencing, the study profiled T cell repertoires from 500 to 800 subjects and related those repertoires to cytomegalovirus serostatus. About 300 gigabases of sequencing data and roughly 80 million unique TCR sequences made up an early release that covered 500 to 650 HLA-typed donors.

The cohort was made up of roughly 670 healthy bone marrow donors. At the time of sampling, every cohort member was nominally healthy, though immune exposures that went unrecorded were likely present. The donor was CMV seronegative and was included in the group of around 320 seronegative cohort members. Every donor gave a peripheral blood sample, and the peripheral blood mononuclear cells from that sample were used for TCR beta sequencing. Genomic DNA extraction from the blood cell samples was performed with the Qiagen DNeasy Blood Extraction Kit. The protocol used for the library was the immunoSEQ multiplex PCR assay. A mixture of 60 forward primers for TCR Vbeta segments and 13 reverse primers for TCR Jbeta segments was used in the multiplex PCR. A multiplex PCR assay on genomic DNA amplified the CDR3 region of rearranged TCR beta genes. The Illumina HiSeq System was used to sequence the amplified TCR beta libraries as 87-base-pair reads. Under the source paper's analysis protocol: Across the 640 or so repertoires, a later analysis counted 75 million to 90 million unique TCR beta chains, 9 million to 14 million of which were shared by at least two donors. A nearest-neighbor algorithm error-corrected the raw reads and collapsed the reads into unique sequences, merging closely related sequences to remove PCR and sequencing errors. V, D and J gene segments were assigned by aligning CDR3 sequences to IMGT reference sequences. For a sequence to be retained, at least a six-nucleotide match to both a V gene segment and a J gene segment was required. Rearrangements were classified as productive when the CDR3 lacked stop codons and remained in frame with V and J, and all other rearrangements were classified as non-productive. CDR3 was defined by IMGT convention, running from the second conserved V-encoded cysteine to the conserved J-encoded phenylalanine. The earlier analysis of approximately 500 of the donors excluded sequences that lacked an unambiguous match to a single V gene segment. In an earlier analysis of approximately 610 of the donors, V segments were called functional above 56.7% productive rearrangements and were called segregating when the between-donor standard deviation exceeded 5%. A statistical classification framework was built for diagnosing cytomegalovirus status from the catalog of TCR beta chain sequences. In a later analysis, TCR nucleotide sequences were compared against IMGT/GENE-DB human TR gene sequences so that V and J genes could be assigned. Using the TCRdist pipeline, a later analysis assigned CDR3 sequences along with most-parsimonious VDJ recombination scenarios. In a later analysis, every TCR beta chain was defined by the combination of its CDR3 amino acid sequence and its V-gene family, and reads without a unique V-gene family were dropped. In a later analysis, 550 to 650 highly shared, low-generation-probability nucleotide sequences were removed to address suspected cross-contamination and a sequencing artifact. A later analysis calculated a clonal expansion index for each public chain from normalized within-repertoire ranks of inferred template counts. In a later analysis, generation probabilities were computed with a VDJ recombination model fitted to out-of-frame rearrangements, and the resulting probabilities were checked against IGoR. A later analysis scored TCR-TCR, TCR-HLA and TCR-CMV co-occurrence with hypergeometric tests, applying a repertoire-size bias correction to TCR pairs. In a later analysis, false discovery rates were estimated by permuting HLA or CMV assignments 20 times. A later analysis grouped co-occurring TCRs with DBSCAN, adding TCRdist sequence similarity when clustering within HLA-allele-positive subsets. Repertoires with fewer than 30,000 or more than 120,000 public chains were left out of co-occurrence clustering, as were about 5 repertoires with anomalous nucleotide sharing. TCRdb limited this immuneACCESS table to in-frame rearrangements with V and J called. A share of clones is missing; checked studies link under half to unresolved V genes, and the rest is unexplained. V and J calls and clone size are given by that table; D and trimming were obtained from the DNA. The sample includes approximately 130,000 clones, with 83% observed a single time. The leading ten clones occupy over 0.95% of the sample.

Results and caveats for the whole study, not just this receptor: Several of the top co-occurrence clusters appeared to be linked to parvovirus B19, influenza, CMV and Epstein-Barr virus, according to a later analysis. In both the original and validation cohorts, the classifier was reported to diagnose cytomegalovirus status with high specificity and sensitivity. Because HLA typing was unavailable for some donors at each locus, only the typed subset was used in association tests. In a later analysis, most CMV-associated TCR beta chains were found to appear HLA-restricted, with HLA associations seemingly driven largely by CMV exposure. Strong co-occurrence of HLA alleles, especially DR and DQ, made assigning TCR associations to individual alleles difficult. This cohort had only TCR beta chains sequenced, and the lack of alpha or paired-chain data limited which features could be detected. A further reported finding was that TCR beta sequences accurately predicted the HLA-A and HLA-B alleles for most subjects in the first cohort. Most TCR sequences were observed very rarely across donors, whereas some public TCRs were present in many individuals. In a later analysis, HLA-associated TCR beta chains were found to be more clonally expanded and to have lower generation probabilities than equally common non-associated chains. It was suggested by the authors that the approach could potentially be generalized to other disease states and immunological phenotypes. Linkage disequilibrium might explain the correlated functional status among segregating V segments, but an unknown experimental factor could not be excluded. In a later genetic analysis, a missense DCLRE1C variant was associated with V-gene and J-gene trimming of TCR beta chains, and the association was replicated in an independent cohort. The only immune exposure information available for the cohort was CMV serostatus. In an earlier analysis of 587 of the donors, most TCR beta V segments appeared in productive rearrangements about 87% or about 30% of the time, broadly matching IMGT annotations. The presence/absence analyses assumed that sequencing depth was roughly uniform across donors, and that assumption may not be true. The earlier analysis of almost 600 of the donors excluded over 15 rarely observed V segments, including chromosome 9 orphons, because counts were too low. A later analysis found that TCR association rates varied across HLA loci, with DRB1 alleles showing the most associated TCRs and HLA-C alleles the fewest. The 87-base-pair reads could not distinguish some IMGT-functional V segments, including TRBV6-2 and TRBV6-3, so those segments were excluded. The study gave a list of around 170 TCR beta chains associated with cytomegalovirus. Three of the identified cytomegalovirus-associated TCR beta chains were confirmed in vitro to be specific for cytomegalovirus antigens. In a later analysis, around 17,000 TCR beta sequences were associated with specific HLA alleles at a false discovery rate of 0.05. A cluster of highly shared sequence variants was judged likely to represent a technical artifact of the sequencing pipeline. In a later genetic analysis, fewer N-insertions in productive TCRs were reported among donors in an Asian-associated ancestry cluster than the roughly 640-donor mean.

The rearrangement joined TRBV15 to TRBJ2-7, with 10 middle bases fitting TRBD2. This TCR came from a girl aged 2 to 10 in good health and CMV-seronegative. The sequenced sample was PBMCs. DNA sequence: TGTGCCACCAGCGAAAGTAGCGGGGGGCTCTACGAGCAGTACTTC. This sequence encodes CATSESSGGLYEQYF. This CDR3, with the reference TRBV15 and TRBJ2-7 proteins standing in past its ends, gives the full variable domain DAMVIQNPRYQVTQFGKPVTLSCSQTLNHNVMYWYQQKSSQAPKLLFHYYDKDFNNEADTPDNFQSRRPNTSFCFLDIRSPGLGDTAMYLCATSESSGGLYEQYFGPGTRLTVT.